Listed below are T cell receptor beta chains from one sample, sequenced in a study of blood T cell repertoires in COVID-19. The method was immunoSEQ multiplex PCR; TCRdb's version includes in-frame clones alone and lacks a portion of them. This sample has around 200,000 clones, with over 70% found just once. Material for sequencing was peripheral blood. The receptors stem from a man over 45 with active or convalescent COVID-19. Each CDR3 is given with its conserved first and last residue. The order of the fields is D gene, clone size, V gene, J gene, CDR3 DNA, CDR3 protein. D genes are given only for firm matches. Some rows have no size entry. The others give once, few or many, or a class for an expanded clone.

>TRBD2|-|TRBV6-1|TRBJ2-2
TGTGCCAGCAGTGCCCGAGCGGGAGCGAACACCGGGGAGCTGTTTTTT
CASSARAGANTGELFF
>TRBD1|-|TRBV25-1|TRBJ2-5
TGTGCCAGCAGTGAGTCGACAGGGGGCTTCGAGACCCAGTACTTC
CASSESTGGFETQYF
>TRBD2|-|TRBV6-2/TRBV6-3|TRBJ2-7
TGTGCCAGCAGTTACTCCTCCAGCGGGAGGTTCCTTACCTACGAGCAGTACTTC
CASSYSSSGRFLTYEQYF
>TRBD1|once|TRBV3-1/TRBV3-2|TRBJ2-5
TGTGCCAGCAGCCCCTGGACAGGGGAAGAGACCCAGTACTTC
CASSPWTGEETQYF
>-|-|TRBV9|TRBJ1-2
TGTGCCAGCAGCCAAGGGGCGGACAACTATGGCTACACCTTC
CASSQGADNYGYTF
>-|-|TRBV5-4|TRBJ2-7
TGTGCCAGCAGCTTCAACAGCTACGAGCAGTACTTC
CASSFNSYEQYF
>TRBD2|-|TRBV11-2|TRBJ2-3
TGTGCCAGCAGACTAGCGGGGGGGCCCTCAGATACGCAGTATTTT
CASRLAGGPSDTQYF
>-|-|TRBV6-2/TRBV6-3|TRBJ1-1
TGTGCCAGCAGTTACTCGGCAGGGAAGAACACTGAAGCTTTCTTT
CASSYSAGKNTEAFF
>-|-|TRBV6-5|TRBJ1-2
TGTGCCAGCAGTTACAGGCAGGGTAGTGGCTACACCTTC
CASSYRQGSGYTF
>-|once|TRBV18|TRBJ2-7
TGTGCCAGCTCACCAGGCCAACTAACCGCCTACGAGCAGTACTTC
CASSPGQLTAYEQYF
>-|-|TRBV11-2|TRBJ1-2
TGTGCCAGCAGACTAGCCTCCGGGGACTATGGCTACACCTTC
CASRLASGDYGYTF
>TRBD1|-|TRBV6-2/TRBV6-3|TRBJ2-5
TGTGCCAGCAGTCCCCGGGACAGGGGCCGAGAGACCCAGTACTTC
CASSPRDRGRETQYF
>-|-|TRBV7-9|TRBJ1-1
TGTGCCAGCAGCTCCCTCTTCGGAGCGGCGGCTGAAGCTTTCTTT
CASSSLFGAAAEAFF
>TRBD1|-|TRBV18|TRBJ1-1
TGTGCCAGCTCACCCAGGGGGAGCGACACTGAAGCTTTCTTT
CASSPRGSDTEAFF
>-|-|TRBV5-4|TRBJ1-2
TGTGCCAGCAGCCCCGGGACACAAGCAATCTATGGCTACACCTTC
CASSPGTQAIYGYTF
>-|-|TRBV6-5|TRBJ1-2
TGTGCCACCAGGGAGTGGGGGGAGCGGTATGGCTACACCTTC
CATREWGERYGYTF